This T cell receptor (beta chain) was captured in a study of cytomegalovirus exposure and HLA in healthy donors. The study's findings and limits: The investigators catalogued under 200 TCR beta chains as cytomegalovirus-associated.

This clone turned up a few times. The antigen is undetermined. The PCR employed 60 Vbeta primers together with 13 Jbeta primers. The repertoire was sequenced with immunoSEQ multiplex PCR; TCRdb's copy has only in-frame clones and lacks some. Of around 190,000 clones listed, just over 75% were seen once; the top ten hold 1.5% to 2%. The CDR3 runs 13 residues. Germline assignment: CDR1 MDHEN and CDR2 SYDVKM. Trimming pared 7 bases from V and 1 base from J, leaving 8 bases between. The source of this sequence is a young man in good health and CMV-seronegative. The sequenced sample was PBMCs. The rearrangement links TRBV28 to TRBJ1-5; D is unresolved. The CDR3 nucleotides read TGTGCCAGCACTCGGCGGAGCAATCAGCCCCAGCATTTT. This sequence encodes CASTRRSNQPQHF.